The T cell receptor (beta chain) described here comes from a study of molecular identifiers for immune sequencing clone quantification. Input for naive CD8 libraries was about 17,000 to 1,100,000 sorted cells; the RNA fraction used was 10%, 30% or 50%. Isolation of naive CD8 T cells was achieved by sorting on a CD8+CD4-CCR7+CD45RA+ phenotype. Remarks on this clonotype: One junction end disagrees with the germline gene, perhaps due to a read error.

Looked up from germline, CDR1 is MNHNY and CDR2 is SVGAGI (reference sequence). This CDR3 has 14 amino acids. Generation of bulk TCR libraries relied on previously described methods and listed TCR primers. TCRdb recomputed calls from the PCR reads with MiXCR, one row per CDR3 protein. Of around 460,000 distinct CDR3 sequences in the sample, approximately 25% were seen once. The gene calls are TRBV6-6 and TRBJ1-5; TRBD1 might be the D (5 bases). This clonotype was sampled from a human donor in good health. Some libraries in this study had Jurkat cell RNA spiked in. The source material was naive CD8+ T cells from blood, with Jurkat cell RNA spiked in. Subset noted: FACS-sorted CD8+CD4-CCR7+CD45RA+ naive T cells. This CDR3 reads CACSFLGHDQPQHF. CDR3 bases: TGTGCCTGCAGTTTCCTCGGACACGATCAGCCCCAGCATTTT.